Presented here are 3 T cell receptor beta chains from one specimen sequenced in a study of blood T cell repertoires in COVID-19. Clones were read by immunoSEQ multiplex PCR, and TCRdb kept only the in-frame ones, dropping some. The table has 250,000 to 350,000 clones, approximately 83% seen once. Specimen: PBMCs or T cells enriched from blood (not recorded which). These receptors all come from a woman in her twenties or thirties who had recovered from COVID-19.

V usage is TRBV9 and J usage is TRBJ2-3, with 9 bases fitting TRBD2. Looked up from germline, CDR1 is SGDLS and CDR2 is YYNGEE. V lost 4 bases and J lost 4; bases outside the gene matches: 10. This CDR3 has 16 amino acids. The CDR3 protein is CASSTVTSGFPDTQYF. The CDR3 DNA follows: TGTGCCAGCAGCACCGTGACTAGCGGTTTCCCAGATACGCAGTATTTT.

This rearrangement joins TRBV18 to TRBJ1-5, with TRBD1 matching 10 bases. V shed 4 bases and J 1 base; nucleotides not matched to a gene: 10. The CDR3 totals 18 residues. Germline CDR1 is KGHSH and CDR2 is LQKENI. CDR3 amino acids: CASSLVSLTGGSNQPQHF. The CDR3 nucleotides are TGTGCCAGCTCACTCGTCTCCCTGACAGGGGGCAGCAATCAGCCCCAGCATTTT.

In this sample, this clone turned up once. The chain is built from TRBV15 and TRBJ1-2; the D is unclear. The V end lost 1 base, the J end lost 6 bases, and 6 bases lay between the germline ends. Germline values: CDR1 LNHNV, CDR2 YYDKDF (reference sequence). The CDR3 is 12 residues long. CDR3 coding DNA: TGTGCCACCAGCAGAGGAGGGAATGGCTACACCTTC. This encodes CATSRGGNGYTF.